In its sample, the clone carrying this TCR beta chain was seen a few times. The sample originates from a study of blood T cells in healthy people across ages. Primed by a sample-barcoded 5' primer and a J-beta primer mix, a second PCR proceeded for 7 to 11 cycles. TCRdb called the 5' RACE reads again in MiXCR, with one record for every CDR3 protein. The data show around 1.7 million distinct CDR3 sequences, under 30% seen once. Trimming pared 4 bases from V and 7 bases from J, leaving 10 bases between. The CDR3 contains 12 residues. The origin of this receptor is a woman aged 30 to 39 in good health. The specimen was blood. This sequence joins TRBV12-3 or TRBV12-4 and TRBJ1-1; no definite D call. Here the CDR3 DNA reads TGTGCCAGCAGTTCCGCGGCCATTGAAGCTTTCTTT. Its protein is CASSSAAIEAFF.